The clone carrying this T cell receptor beta chain came up once. Semi-nested PCR with Nested Universal Primer A followed constant-region reverse priming of full-length variable regions. MiXCR, run by TCRdb on the 5' RACE reads, gives a single entry per CDR3 protein. The table records about 40,000 distinct CDR3 sequences, about 20% of them present only once. This CDR3 has 16 amino acids. The V end was cut by 1 base, the J end by 0 bases, with 10 bases between. The germline V gene has CDR1 SNHLY and CDR2 FYNNEI. This clonotype was sampled from a female donor with breast cancer. The chain links TRBV2 to TRBJ1-5; D not certain. Sequenced: naive CD4+ T cells sorted from a lymph node. Subset indicated: naive CD4+ T cells, CD4+CD45RA+CD25-. The CDR3: CASSEGERVSNQPQHF. The CDR3, as DNA: TGTGCCAGCAGTGAAGGGGAACGAGTTAGCAATCAGCCCCAGCATTTT.